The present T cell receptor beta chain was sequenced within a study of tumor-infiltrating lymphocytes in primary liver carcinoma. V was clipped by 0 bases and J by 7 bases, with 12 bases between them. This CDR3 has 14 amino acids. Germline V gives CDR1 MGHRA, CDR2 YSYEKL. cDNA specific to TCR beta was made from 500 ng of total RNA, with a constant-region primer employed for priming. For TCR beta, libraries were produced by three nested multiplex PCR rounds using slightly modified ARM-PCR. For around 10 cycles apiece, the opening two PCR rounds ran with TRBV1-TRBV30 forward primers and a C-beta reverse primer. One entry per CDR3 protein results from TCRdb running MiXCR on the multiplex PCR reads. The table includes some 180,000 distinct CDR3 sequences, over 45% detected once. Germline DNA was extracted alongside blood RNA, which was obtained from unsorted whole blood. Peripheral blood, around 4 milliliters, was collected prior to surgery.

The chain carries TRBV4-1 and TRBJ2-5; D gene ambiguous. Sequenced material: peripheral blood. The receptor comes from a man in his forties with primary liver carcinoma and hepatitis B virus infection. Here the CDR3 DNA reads TGCGCCAGCAGCCAAGACTCCGGGCTAGGGACCCAGTACTTC. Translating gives CASSQDSGLGTQYF.